This passage covers 17 T cell receptor beta chains from one sample sequenced in a study of T cells after yellow fever vaccination. Using its own MiXCR run on the 5' RACE reads, TCRdb lists one record per CDR3 protein. The sample holds hundreds of thousands of distinct CDR3 sequences; about 15% are singletons and the top ten take around 15%. Material: PBMCs, obtained roughly 5 days after the first yellow fever vaccination. The receptors derive from a man between 18 and 35 years old who received the YFV17D yellow fever vaccine.

This clonotype was observed a handful of times. The chain carries TRBV4-3 and TRBJ1-2; the match to TRBD1 covers 7 bases. Germline V gives CDR1 LGHNA, CDR2 YSLEER. V lost 3 bases and J lost 0; bases outside the gene matches: 4. The CDR3 is 15 amino acids. In DNA, the CDR3 is TGCGCCAGCAGCCAGGCGGACAGGACTAACTATGGCTACACCTTC. As protein: CASSQADRTNYGYTF.

CDR3 nucleotide sequence: TGTGCCAGCAGCTTATATGGGACACGAGATCAGCCCCAGCATTTT. Its protein is CASSLYGTRDQPQHF. The chain recombines TRBV7-9 with TRBJ1-5; tentatively, D is TRBD1 (6 bases). With 2 bases removed from V and 5 bases from J, the gap between germline ends came to 13 bases. Germline V gene data show CDR1 as SEHNR and CDR2 as FQNEAQ (reference sequence). The CDR3 is 15 amino acids.

The V call is TRBV10-3, the J call TRBJ2-2, with 7 bases matching TRBD1. This CDR3 is 16 amino acids long. The germline CDR1 and CDR2 sequences are ENHRY and SYGVKD. V gave up 4 bases and J gave up 4 bases; unmatched junction bases: 9. In nucleotides, the CDR3 is TGTGCCATCAGTGTCCATCGAGACAGGGTCACCGGGGAGCTGTTTTTT. It codes for CAISVHRDRVTGELFF.

This clonotype was seen a few times. J is TRBJ2-7 and V is TRBV6-2 or TRBV6-3; 8 nucleotides match TRBD1. V lost 5 bases, J lost 6 bases, and 12 bases stayed unmatched. In germline, CDR1 is MNHEY, CDR2 SVGEGT. This CDR3 comprises 15 residues. In DNA, the CDR3 is TGTGCCAGCAGTCTACTCGGACAGGGTAAGAGCGAGCAGTACGTC. Protein product: CASSLLGQGKSEQYV.

This clonotype was seen more than once but under ten times. The gene calls are TRBV4-1 and TRBJ2-7; the D is unclear. This CDR3 has 14 amino acids. Per the germline V gene, CDR1 is MGHRA and CDR2 is YSYEKL. The V end lost 1 base, the J end lost 4 bases, and 11 bases lay between the germline ends. This CDR3 is CASSQVNRVYEQYF. CDR3 DNA sequence: TGCGCCAGCAGCCAAGTTAATAGGGTTTACGAGCAGTACTTC.

This clonotype was seen more than once but under ten times. V is TRBV7-2 and J is TRBJ1-2; TRBD1 is a possible D gene (5 bases). CDR1 and CDR2 (germline): SGHTA, FQGNSA. The CDR3 is 14 residues long. V was pared by 3 bases and J by 3 bases, with 11 bases between. In nucleotides, the CDR3 is TGTGCCAGCAGCTTCCTAGTAGGGGACTATGGCTACACCTTC. This translates into CASSFLVGDYGYTF.

This clonotype was counted between two and nine times. This chain uses TRBV7-2 with TRBJ1-6, with D hard to call. The germline V and J ends were trimmed by 1 base and 10 bases, with 11 bases remaining between them. CDR1 is SGHTA, CDR2 FQGNSA, per germline. The length of the CDR3 is 14 residues. The CDR3, as DNA: TGTGCCAGCAGCTTAGAAGGAGTGGGATCACCCCTCCACTTT. Its translation is CASSLEGVGSPLHF.

This clonotype has more than one count but fewer than ten. The genes are TRBV6-4 and TRBJ1-1, with a weak D call TRBD1 (5 bases). The V and J ends lost 2 bases and 0 bases respectively, with 13 bases between them. CDR3 length equals 16 residues. From germline, CDR1 is MRHNA and CDR2 SNTAGT. The CDR3 coding sequence is TGTGCCAGCAGTGACCCACTAGGGGATTTGAACACTGAAGCTTTCTTT. Residues: CASSDPLGDLNTEAFF.

The chain combines TRBV20-1 with TRBJ2-5, with D uncertain. CDR1 and CDR2 (germline): DFQATT, SNEGSKA (reference sequence). V was cut by 3 bases and J by 5 bases, with 13 bases left in between. The CDR3 runs 13 residues. CDR3: CSARGRLSETQYF. The CDR3 DNA reads as TGCAGTGCTAGGGGCAGACTTTCCGAGACCCAGTACTTC.

This clonotype was seen more than once but under ten times. J is TRBJ2-7 and V is TRBV28, with a tentative D call TRBD1 (6 bases). V was pared by 8 bases and J by 4 bases, with 15 bases between. CDR3 length: 13 residues. Germline V gene lookup returns CDR1 MDHEN and CDR2 SYDVKM. CDR3 loop: CASAQGNAYEQYV. In DNA form, the CDR3 reads TGTGCCAGCGCTCAGGGGAACGCTTACGAGCAGTACGTC.

This clonotype was counted a few times. The DNA for the CDR3 is TGCGCCAGCAGCCAAGGTAGACGATGGGAGGGACAGGGGTTTAGCAATCAGCCCCAGCATTTT. It translates to CASSQGRRWEGQGFSNQPQHF. J is TRBJ1-5 and V is TRBV4-1; TRBD1 matches at 10 bases. Germline V gene sequence: CDR1 MGHRA, CDR2 YSYEKL. V was pared by 1 base and J by 0 bases, with 15 bases of the junction left unmatched. The CDR3 length is 21 residues.

The V and J genes are TRBV7-2 and TRBJ2-2; D is possibly TRBD1 or TRBD2 (5 bases each). V dropped 1 base and J dropped 4 bases, with 13 bases sitting between them. CDR3 size: 16 residues. Germline CDR1 is SGHTA and CDR2 is FQGNSA. CDR3 residues: CASSLGAQGATGELFF. The DNA of the CDR3 is TGTGCCAGCAGCTTAGGCGCCCAGGGAGCCACCGGGGAGCTGTTTTTT.

This clonotype was observed at least ten times. The rearrangement uses TRBV3-1 and TRBJ1-6; unclear D gene. Trimming removed 3 bases from V and 14 bases from J, with 14 bases in between. The germline V gene has CDR1 LGHDT and CDR2 YNNKEL (reference sequence). The CDR3 runs to 13 residues. The CDR3 DNA reads as TGTGCCAGCAGCCAGAATGAAGGTTTGACCCTCCACTTT. Its protein product is CASSQNEGLTLHF.

This clonotype was counted only a few times. The rearrangement uses TRBV4-3 and TRBJ2-5; D possibly matches TRBD1 or TRBD2 (5 bases each). Trimming removed 4 bases from V and 5 bases from J, with 23 bases in between. Per germline, CDR1 LGHNA and CDR2 YSLEER. This CDR3 contains 17 residues. Written as DNA, the CDR3 is TGCGCCAGCAGCCTTCACACAGGATCCTCGGAGGATGAGACCCAGTACTTC. Translation: CASSLHTGSSEDETQYF.

This clonotype was found many times. The V and J genes are TRBV5-1 and TRBJ1-1; D remains unclear. Looked up from germline, CDR1 is SGHRS and CDR2 is YFSETQ. V lost 3 bases, J lost 1 base, and 10 bases lay in between. The length of the CDR3 is 14 residues. The DNA of the CDR3 is TGCGCCAGCAGCTGGACGACTGCGAACACTGAAGCTTTCTTT. It codes for CASSWTTANTEAFF.

This clonotype was observed a few times. V gene TRBV12-3 or TRBV12-4 combines with J gene TRBJ2-1; possibly TRBD2 for D (6 bases). The CDR3 consists of 12 residues. V dropped 5 bases and J dropped 12 bases, with 14 bases sitting between them. The CDR3 sequence is CASSRTSSWQFF. In nucleotides, the CDR3 is TGTGCCAGCAGTCGTACTAGCTCCTGGCAGTTCTTC.

This clonotype was detected a few times. The chain carries TRBV28 and TRBJ2-1; 8 bases are a match to TRBD2. The CDR3 loop spans 17 amino acids. CDR1 and CDR2 (germline): MDHEN, SYDVKM. J was trimmed by 3 bases and V by 5 bases; bases with no gene match: 12. The CDR3 bases are TGTGCCAGCAGTGCCCCAATTATAGCGGGAAACTACAATGAGCAGTTCTTC. Protein sequence: CASSAPIIAGNYNEQFF.